The sequence of this T cell receptor (beta chain) was determined in a study of blood T cells in healthy people across ages. Next came a second PCR, run for about 7 to 12 cycles, which used a sample-barcoded 5' primer along with a J-beta primer mix. TCRdb redid the calling of the 5' RACE reads with MiXCR, one entry per CDR3 protein. This sample carries fewer than 750,000 distinct CDR3 sequences, 45% to 60% of them seen once, and the ten largest clones take approximately 13%. The V gene lost 5 bases and the J gene lost 2 bases, with 13 bases spanning the gap. Germline CDR1 DFQATT, CDR2 SNEGSKA (reference sequence). This CDR3 contains 13 residues.

This chain joins TRBV20-1 and TRBJ2-7; tentatively, D is TRBD1 (5 bases). The sample comprised blood. This TCR was sampled from a woman at least 80 years old in good health. The CDR3: CSALPTAAYEQYF. For the CDR3, the DNA is TGCAGTGCTCTCCCGACAGCAGCCTACGAGCAGTACTTC.